The sequence of this T cell receptor beta chain was determined in a study of regulatory T cells in long-lasting Graves disease. Whole-study results and caveats: Exclusively peripheral blood, rather than thyroid tissue, was studied. Limited samples may have lowered accuracy.

Trimming took 2 bases from V and 2 from J, leaving 19 bases between them. There are 17 residues in the CDR3. From germline, CDR1 is MNHEY and CDR2 SVGEGT. Sequencing libraries for TCR beta were prepared with iRepertoire HTBI primers and Arm-PCR of CDR3 regions. MiXCR, run by TCRdb on the multiplex PCR reads, gives a single entry per CDR3 protein. This sample yields about 240,000 distinct CDR3 sequences, of which around 21% are seen a single time; approximately 13% belongs to the top ten. As for time point: newly diagnosed GD, antithyroid drugs for less than 3 months. Following extraction of RNA from PBMCs, that RNA was used to make the TCR library. Graves' disease diagnoses followed American Thyroid Association guidelines. Worth noting for this clonotype: Its target is not known. It is likely a read error: a sequence one base away is far more abundant.

The TCR sequence derives from a female donor with Graves disease. Sequenced material: peripheral blood mononuclear cells (PBMCs), taken at new diagnosis, from a patient treated with antithyroid drugs. This rearrangement joins TRBV6-2 or TRBV6-3 to TRBJ2-7, with D possibly being TRBD1 or TRBD2 (5 bases each). CDR3 region: CASSYRGPGSTAYEQYF. CDR3 bases: TGTGCCAGCAGTTACCGGGGTCCAGGGAGCACCGCCTACGAGCAGTACTTC.